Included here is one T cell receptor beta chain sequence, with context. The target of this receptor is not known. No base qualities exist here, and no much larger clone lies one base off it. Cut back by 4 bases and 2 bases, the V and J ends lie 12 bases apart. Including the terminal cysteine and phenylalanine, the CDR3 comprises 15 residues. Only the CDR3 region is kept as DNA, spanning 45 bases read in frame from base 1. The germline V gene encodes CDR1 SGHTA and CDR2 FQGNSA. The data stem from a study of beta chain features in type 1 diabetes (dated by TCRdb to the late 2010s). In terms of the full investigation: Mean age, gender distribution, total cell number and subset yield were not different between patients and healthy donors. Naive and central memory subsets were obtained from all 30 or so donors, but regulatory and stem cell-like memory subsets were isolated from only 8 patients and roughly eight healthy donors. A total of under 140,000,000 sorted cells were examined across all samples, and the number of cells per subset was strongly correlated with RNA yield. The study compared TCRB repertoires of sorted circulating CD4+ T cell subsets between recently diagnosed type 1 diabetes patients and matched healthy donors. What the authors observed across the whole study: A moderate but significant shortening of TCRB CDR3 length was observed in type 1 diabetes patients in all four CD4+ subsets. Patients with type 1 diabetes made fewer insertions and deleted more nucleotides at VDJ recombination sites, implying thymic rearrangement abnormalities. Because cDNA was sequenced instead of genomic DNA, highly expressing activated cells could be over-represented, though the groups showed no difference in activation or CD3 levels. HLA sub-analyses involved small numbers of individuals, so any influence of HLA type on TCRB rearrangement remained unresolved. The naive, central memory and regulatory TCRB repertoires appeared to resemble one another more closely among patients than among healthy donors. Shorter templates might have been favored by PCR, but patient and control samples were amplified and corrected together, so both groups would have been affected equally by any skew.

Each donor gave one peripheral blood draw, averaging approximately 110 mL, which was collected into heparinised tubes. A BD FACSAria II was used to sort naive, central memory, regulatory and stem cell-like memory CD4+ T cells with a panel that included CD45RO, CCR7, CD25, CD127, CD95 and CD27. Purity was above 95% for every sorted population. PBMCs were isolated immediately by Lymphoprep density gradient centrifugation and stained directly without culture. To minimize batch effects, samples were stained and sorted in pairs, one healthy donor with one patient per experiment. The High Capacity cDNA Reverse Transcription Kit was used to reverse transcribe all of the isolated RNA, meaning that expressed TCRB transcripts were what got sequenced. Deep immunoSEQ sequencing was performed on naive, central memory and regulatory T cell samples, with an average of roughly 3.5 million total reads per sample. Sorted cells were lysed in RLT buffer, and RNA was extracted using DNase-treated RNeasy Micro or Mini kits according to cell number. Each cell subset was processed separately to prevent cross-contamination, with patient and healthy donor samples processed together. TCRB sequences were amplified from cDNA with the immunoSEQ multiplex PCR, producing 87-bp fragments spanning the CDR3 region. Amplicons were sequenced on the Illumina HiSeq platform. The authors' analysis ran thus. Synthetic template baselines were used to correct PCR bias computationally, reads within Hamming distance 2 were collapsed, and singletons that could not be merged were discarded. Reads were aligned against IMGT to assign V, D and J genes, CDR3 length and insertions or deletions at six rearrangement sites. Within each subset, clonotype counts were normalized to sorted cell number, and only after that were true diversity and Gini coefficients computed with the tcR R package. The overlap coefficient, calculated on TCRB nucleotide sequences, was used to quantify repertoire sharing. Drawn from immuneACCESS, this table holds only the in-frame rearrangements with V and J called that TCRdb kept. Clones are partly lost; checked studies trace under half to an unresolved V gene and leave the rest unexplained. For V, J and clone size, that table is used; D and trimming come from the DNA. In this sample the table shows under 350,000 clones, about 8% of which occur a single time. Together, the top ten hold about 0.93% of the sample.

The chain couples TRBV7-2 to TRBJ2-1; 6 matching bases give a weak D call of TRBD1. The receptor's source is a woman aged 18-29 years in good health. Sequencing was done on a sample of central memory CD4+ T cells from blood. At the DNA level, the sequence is TGTGCCAGCAGCTATACCCGGGACACCTACAATGAGCAGTTCTTC. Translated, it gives CASSYTRDTYNEQFF.